This T cell receptor (beta chain) was sequenced in a study of Ad26.COV2.S vaccination and SARS-CoV-2 variants. Notes on the study in general: The study found similar non-spike TCR breadth in vaccine and placebo recipients. Marked by substantial breadth, spike-specific CD8+ and CD4+ T cell responses were reportedly seen after vaccination.

The V gene end was trimmed by 6 bases and the J gene end by 8 bases; junction bases not matched to a gene: 9. CDR1 and CDR2 (germline): KGHDR, SFDVKD. CDR3 length: 14 residues. In regard to this clone: Antigen: not known.

The repertoire was sequenced with immunoSEQ multiplex PCR; TCRdb's copy has only in-frame clones and lacks some. The data contain more than 400,000 clones, around 91% of them singletons. Treatment described: around 19 received Ad26.COV2.S at low or high dose, single or two shots; roughly five received placebo; per-sample allocation not given. On day 63 after the first injection, vaccine and placebo recipients gave samples. The rearrangement links TRBV24-1 to TRBJ2-1; the match to TRBD1 covers 7 bases. This clonotype was sampled from a person between 18 and 60 years old who received the Ad26.COV2.S COVID-19 vaccine or a placebo. The material sequenced was peripheral blood, taken in a trial of Ad26.COV2.S vaccine versus placebo. CDR3 amino acids: CATSFTGASHEQFF. The CDR3 DNA reads as TGTGCCACCAGTTTCACAGGGGCCTCCCATGAGCAGTTCTTC.